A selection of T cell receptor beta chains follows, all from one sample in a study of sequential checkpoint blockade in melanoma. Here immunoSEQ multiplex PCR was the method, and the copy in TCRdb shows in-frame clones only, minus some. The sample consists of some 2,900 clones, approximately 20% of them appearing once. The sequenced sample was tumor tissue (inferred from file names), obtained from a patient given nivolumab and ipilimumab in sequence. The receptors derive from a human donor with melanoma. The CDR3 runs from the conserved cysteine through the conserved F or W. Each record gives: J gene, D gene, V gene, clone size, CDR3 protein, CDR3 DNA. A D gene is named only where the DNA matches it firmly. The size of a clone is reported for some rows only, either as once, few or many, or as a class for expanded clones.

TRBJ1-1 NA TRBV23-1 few CASSPLLNTEAFF TGCGCCAGCAGCCCCTTGTTGAACACTGAAGCTTTCTTT
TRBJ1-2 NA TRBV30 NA CAWSHLQGYGYTF TGTGCCTGGAGTCATTTGCAGGGCTATGGCTACACCTTC
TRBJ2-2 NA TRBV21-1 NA CASSPSGPITGELFF TGTGCCAGCAGCCCGTCCGGACCGATCACCGGGGAGCTGTTTTTT
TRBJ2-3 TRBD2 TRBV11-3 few CASSLGLAGLADTQYF TGTGCCAGCAGCCTGGGACTAGCGGGGTTGGCAGATACGCAGTATTTT
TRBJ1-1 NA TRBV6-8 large CASRESSLSSEAFF TGTGCCAGCAGGGAATCTTCTTTATCCTCTGAAGCTTTCTTT
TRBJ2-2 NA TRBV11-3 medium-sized CASSLVPRNTGELFF TGTGCCAGCAGCTTAGTGCCGAGAAACACCGGGGAGCTGTTTTTT
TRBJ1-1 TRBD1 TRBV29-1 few CSGNRGMANTEAFF TGCAGCGGAAACAGGGGGATGGCGAACACTGAAGCTTTCTTT
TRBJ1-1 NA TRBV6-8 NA CASSVARIVPTEAFF TGTGCCAGCAGTGTTGCCCGAATCGTCCCCACTGAAGCTTTCTTT
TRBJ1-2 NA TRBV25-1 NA CASAPTGFYGYTF TGTGCCAGCGCCCCTACAGGTTTCTATGGCTACACCTTC
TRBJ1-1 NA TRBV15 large CATSARTRNTEAFF TGTGCCACCAGCGCCAGGACCCGAAACACTGAAGCTTTCTTT
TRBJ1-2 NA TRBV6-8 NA CASSAGANYGYTF TGTGCCAGCAGCGCTGGAGCTAACTATGGCTACACCTTC
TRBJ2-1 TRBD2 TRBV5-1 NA CASTGTSGFSYNEQFF TGCGCCAGCACCGGGACTAGCGGGTTCTCCTACAATGAGCAGTTCTTC
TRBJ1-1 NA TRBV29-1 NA CSVGRDGASEAFF TGCAGCGTTGGCCGGGACGGAGCTTCTGAAGCTTTCTTT
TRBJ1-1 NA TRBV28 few CASSPGANTEAFF TGTGCCAGCAGCCCAGGGGCGAACACTGAAGCTTTCTTT
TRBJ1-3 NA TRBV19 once CASSTGGPSGNTIYF TGTGCCAGTAGTACTGGGGGACCCTCTGGAAACACCATATATTTT
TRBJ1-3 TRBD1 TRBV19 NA CASSIISNRGSGNTIYF TGTGCCAGTAGTATCATCAGCAACAGGGGCTCTGGAAACACCATATATTTT
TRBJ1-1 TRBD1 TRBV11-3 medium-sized CASSLVRDRVNKAFF TGTGCCAGCAGCTTGGTACGGGACAGGGTAAATAAAGCTTTCTTT
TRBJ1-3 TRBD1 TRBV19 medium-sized CASRRPGQGNTIYF TGTGCCAGTAGACGTCCGGGACAGGGAAACACCATATATTTT
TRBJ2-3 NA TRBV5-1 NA CASSPGSITDTQYF TGCGCCAGCAGCCCGGGGTCTATCACAGATACGCAGTATTTT
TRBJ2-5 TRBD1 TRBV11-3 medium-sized CASSSTRQGALGETQYF TGTGCCAGCAGCTCAACGCGACAGGGGGCGCTGGGGGAGACCCAGTACTTC
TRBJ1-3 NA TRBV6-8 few CASSTGPGNTIYF TGTGCCAGCAGCACGGGGCCTGGAAACACCATATATTTT
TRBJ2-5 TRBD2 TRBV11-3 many CASSPGGGQETQYF TGTGCCAGCAGCCCCGGCGGGGGCCAAGAGACCCAGTACTTC
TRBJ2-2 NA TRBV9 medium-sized CASSPKSNTGELFF TGTGCCAGCAGCCCTAAATCGAACACCGGGGAGCTGTTTTTT
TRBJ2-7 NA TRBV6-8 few CASSPRAGRSYEQYF TGTGCCAGCAGCCCTAGGGCGGGGAGGTCCTACGAGCAGTACTTC